Listed here are 14 T cell receptor beta chains from one sample, sequenced in a study of T-cell memory formation after mild COVID-19. Each CDR3 protein gets one entry after TCRdb re-called the 5' RACE reads with MiXCR. Of 430,000 or so distinct CDR3 sequences listed, approximately 23% are singletons. Sequencing used PBMCs or a T cell subset sorted from them (not recorded which). The receptors originated from an adult woman who had mild COVID-19 (a few samples of this study predate the infection). Cell type and time point are not known.

This clonotype was seen only a few times. The chain uses TRBV7-2 and TRBJ2-7; D gene uncertain. Germline loops: CDR1 SGHTA, CDR2 FQGNSA. Trimming cost V 3 bases and J 2 bases, with 8 bases left between them. The CDR3 is 13 residues long. The CDR3 DNA is TGTGCCAGCAGCTTTGTTGGGGCCTACGAGCAGTACTTC. It specifies CASSFVGAYEQYF.

The V call is TRBV20-1, the J call TRBJ1-3, with D possibly matching TRBD1 (5 bases). The CDR3 runs 16 residues. Trimming took off 0 bases at V and 4 bases at J, with 16 bases between the two ends. Germline values: CDR1 DFQATT, CDR2 SNEGSKA (reference sequence). The CDR3 nucleotides read TGCAGTGCTAGAGACCCAGGGAAGGAGTCGGGAAACACCATATATTTT. It codes for CSARDPGKESGNTIYF.

This clonotype has at least ten counts. This chain joins TRBV6-5 and TRBJ2-1; TRBD2 matches 10 bases. Trimming took 6 bases from V and 7 from J; bases not matched to a gene: 3. Germline values: CDR1 MNHEY, CDR2 SVGAGI. There are 13 residues in the CDR3. The CDR3 nucleotides are TGTGCCAGCAGAGCGGGAGGGGGAAATGAGCAGTTCTTC. This gives the protein CASRAGGGNEQFF.

This clonotype was seen only a few times. V and J are TRBV7-9 and TRBJ1-4; D may be TRBD1 (5 bases). The CDR3 extends over 16 amino acids. CDR1 is SEHNR and CDR2 is FQNEAQ in the germline V gene (reference sequence). The V and J ends lost 4 bases and 8 bases respectively, with 20 bases between them. CDR3 protein: CASSSRGGTDSEKLFF. The DNA for the CDR3 is TGTGCCAGCAGCTCCCGAGGCGGGACGGATAGCGAAAAACTGTTTTTT.

The J gene is TRBJ2-1, the V gene TRBV20-1, with a weak D call TRBD1 (6 bases). V was shortened by 2 bases and J by 3 bases, with 17 bases between the two germline ends. Germline CDR1 is DFQATT and CDR2 is SNEGSKA (reference sequence). The CDR3 spans 16 residues. CDR3 in amino acids: CSARTSTGLSYNEQFF. The CDR3 DNA sequence: TGCAGTGCTAGAACCAGCACAGGGTTAAGCTACAATGAGCAGTTCTTC.

J is TRBJ2-2 and V is TRBV4-3; TRBD2 aligns across 10 bases. This CDR3 is 18 amino acids long. Trimming removed 0 bases from V and 5 bases from J; junction bases left unmatched: 9. Per germline, CDR1 LGHNA and CDR2 YSLEER. This CDR3 is CASSQEAGAGGPTGELFF. CDR3 DNA: TGCGCCAGCAGCCAAGAAGCGGGAGCGGGAGGGCCAACCGGGGAGCTGTTTTTT.

This clonotype has only a few counts. This chain joins TRBV5-1 and TRBJ2-1; TRBD1 matches at 10 bases. This CDR3 contains 12 residues. V gave up 5 bases and J gave up 10 bases; unmatched junction bases: 3. Germline assignment: CDR1 SGHRS and CDR2 YFSETQ. The CDR3 protein is CASSVTGGEQFF. Written as DNA, the CDR3 is TGCGCCAGCAGTGTGACAGGGGGCGAGCAGTTCTTC.

V and J are TRBV7-9 and TRBJ2-2, with unresolved D. CDR3 size: 18 residues. V was clipped by 0 bases and J by 4 bases, with 18 bases between them. The germline gives CDR1 SEHNR, CDR2 FQNEAQ (reference sequence). The CDR3 spells CASSLALVTQSGTGELFF. The CDR3 nucleotides are TGTGCCAGCAGCTTAGCGCTTGTTACACAGTCGGGCACCGGGGAGCTGTTTTTT.

Ten or more counts support this clonotype. The rearrangement joins TRBV29-1 to TRBJ1-2; D remains ambiguous. Trimming pared 0 bases from V and 8 bases from J, leaving 13 bases between. The CDR3 length is 13 residues. Germline loops: CDR1 SQVTM, CDR2 ANQGSEA. CDR3: CSVEEWTSGGYTF. CDR3 sequence (DNA): TGCAGCGTTGAAGAGTGGACTTCTGGAGGCTACACCTTC.

The J gene is TRBJ2-7, the V gene TRBV9; 11 nucleotides align to TRBD2. The CDR3 extends over 14 amino acids. Germline V gene sequence: CDR1 SGDLS, CDR2 YYNGEE. After removal of 0 bases from V and 5 bases from J, the junction contained 1 base not matched to a gene. This CDR3 is CASSVASGGNEQYF. The CDR3 coding sequence is TGTGCCAGCAGCGTAGCTAGCGGGGGGAACGAGCAGTACTTC.

On this clonotype: The junction departs from germline at one end; a sequencing error may be responsible. The rearrangement links TRBV5-6 to TRBJ2-5; D is uncertain. This CDR3 is 15 amino acids long. Looked up from germline, CDR1 is SGHDT and CDR2 is YYEEEE. The CDR3, as DNA: TGTGCCAGCAGCCCCATTGAGTCGGACCAAGGGACCCAGTACTTC. This gives the protein CASSPIESDQGTQYF. The variable domain in full, with the rest retrieved from reference TRBV5-6 and TRBJ2-5, is DAGVTQSPTHLIKTRGQQVTLRCSPKSGHDTVSWYQQALGQGPQFIFQYYEEEERQRGNFPDRFSGHQFPNYSSELNVNALLLGDSALYLCASSPIESDQGTQYFGPGTRLLVL.

This chain uses TRBV7-2 with TRBJ2-7; a possible D gene is TRBD2 (6 bases). The CDR3 sequence is 14 residues long. The germline V gene has CDR1 SGHTA and CDR2 FQGNSA. V lost 1 base, J lost 3 bases, and 10 bases lay in between. The CDR3 bases are TGTGCCAGCAGCTTAGGGATGGGGGGCTACGAGCAGTACTTC. Its translation: CASSLGMGGYEQYF.

V usage is TRBV30 and J usage is TRBJ1-5; D remains unclear. Germline values: CDR1 GTSNPN, CDR2 SVGIG (reference sequence). V lost 2 bases and J 0 bases, leaving 11 bases between the germline ends. This CDR3 has 15 residues. CDR3 region: CAWSRFVNSNQPQHF. In DNA, the CDR3 is TGTGCCTGGAGTCGGTTTGTGAATAGCAATCAGCCCCAGCATTTT.

The J gene is TRBJ2-1, the V gene TRBV24-1; 10 bases fit TRBD2. Looked up from germline, CDR1 is KGHDR and CDR2 is SFDVKD. This CDR3 is 16 amino acids long. V was clipped by 6 bases and J by 8 bases; unmatched bases: 12. The CDR3 DNA reads TGTGCCACCAGTCACCCAAGGCTAGCGGGAGTGGATGAGCAGTTCTTC. The encoded protein is CATSHPRLAGVDEQFF.